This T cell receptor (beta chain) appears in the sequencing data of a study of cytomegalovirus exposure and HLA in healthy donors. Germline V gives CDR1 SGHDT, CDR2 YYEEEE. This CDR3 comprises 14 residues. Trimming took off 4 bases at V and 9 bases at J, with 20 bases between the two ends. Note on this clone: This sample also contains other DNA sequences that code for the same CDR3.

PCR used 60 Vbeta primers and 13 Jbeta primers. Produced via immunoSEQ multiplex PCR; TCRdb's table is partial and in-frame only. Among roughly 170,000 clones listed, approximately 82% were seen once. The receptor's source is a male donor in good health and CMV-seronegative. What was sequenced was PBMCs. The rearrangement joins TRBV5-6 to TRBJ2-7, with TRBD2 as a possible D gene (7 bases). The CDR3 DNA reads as TGTGCCAGCAGCCCTTATCGGGGGGCCAAGCCGCAGTACTTC. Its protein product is CASSPYRGAKPQYF.